This T cell receptor beta chain comes out of a study of blood T cell repertoires in COVID-19. As for the study in general: Spain, Italy and the United States supplied samples that represented acute and convalescent COVID-19. In each case, the material was cDNA or gDNA derived from T cells, B-cell-depleted T cells, or PBMCs.

Trimming stripped 7 bases from V and 1 base from J, with 19 bases between. Germline V CDR1 and CDR2: SGHTA, FQGTGA. The CDR3 is 16 amino acids. Per the authors' pipeline: Reference gene primer amplification gave nucleated cell count estimates. Some clones are missing from TCRdb's copy, which holds only in-frame ones; the method was immunoSEQ multiplex PCR. V, J and clone size derive from that table, while D and trimming were established from the DNA sequence. This sample has roughly 500,000 clones; approximately 85% occur once, and the top ten carry under 4%. The receptor was derived from a human donor in a cohort sampled during active COVID-19. The chain is built from TRBV7-3 and TRBJ1-1; tentative D call: TRBD1 (6 bases). The specimen was peripheral blood. The DNA for the CDR3 is TGTGCCAGCACCCAACCAGGGAGGGGGGAGAACACTGAAGCTTTCTTT. As protein: CASTQPGRGENTEAFF.